One sample yielded the 28 T cell receptor beta chains listed below, sequenced in a study of blood T cell repertoires in COVID-19. Sequencing was performed with immunoSEQ multiplex PCR; in TCRdb, only in-frame clones are kept and a portion is missing. The sample includes some 330,000 clones, around 92% of them seen just once. The sample consisted of peripheral blood. The receptors originated from a woman under 40 with COVID-19, enrolled during active disease.

CDR3 bases: TGTGCCAGCAGCCCCGGACAGCTTTACAATGAGCAGTTCTTC. Its translation is CASSPGQLYNEQFF. J is TRBJ2-1 and V is TRBV9, with D possibly being TRBD1 (6 bases). This CDR3 region has 14 residues. Trimming removed 4 bases at V and 4 bases at J, with 12 bases between. Germline V gives CDR1 SGDLS, CDR2 YYNGEE.

The chain joins TRBV5-1 to TRBJ2-5; possibly TRBD1 for D (6 bases). Germline CDR1 and CDR2: SGHRS and YFSETQ. Trimming removed 4 bases at V and 8 bases at J, with 9 bases between. The CDR3 length is 11 residues. The CDR3 loop is CASSTQGTQYF. CDR3 DNA sequence: TGCGCCAGCAGCACACAGGGAACCCAGTACTTC.

V is TRBV5-1 and J is TRBJ1-4, with 7 bases aligning to TRBD1. The CDR3 spans 16 residues. The V gene's germline CDR1 is SGHRS and CDR2 YFSETQ. V trimming: 2 bases; J trimming: 0 bases; junction bases outside the gene matches: 4. CDR3 bases: TGCGCCAGCAGCTTAGGACAGGTTGCAACTAATGAAAAACTGTTTTTT. Amino acids: CASSLGQVATNEKLFF. Looking up the rest from reference TRBV5-1 and TRBJ1-4 gives the full variable domain: KAGVTQTPRYLIKTRGQQVTLSCSPISGHRSVSWYQQTPGQGLQFLFEYFSETQRNKGNFPGRFSGRQFSNSRSEMNVSTLELGDSALYLCASSLGQVATNEKLFFGSGTQLSVL.

The sample holds a few counts of this clone. The chain couples TRBV12-3 or TRBV12-4 to TRBJ2-7, with D tentatively TRBD2 (6 bases). CDR3 length equals 13 residues. Between the trimmed V and J ends, which lost 1 base and 6 bases, there was a span of 10 bases. The CDR3 reads CASSLVMGLEQYF. The CDR3 bases are TGTGCCAGCAGTTTAGTGATGGGACTCGAGCAGTACTTC.

V usage is TRBV7-9 and J usage is TRBJ2-1; maybe TRBD2 (7 bases). This CDR3 has 15 residues. V lost 5 bases to trimming and J lost 2 bases, with 13 bases between them. The germline V gene has CDR1 SEHNR and CDR2 FQNEAQ (reference sequence). For the CDR3, the DNA is TGTGCCAGCAGCCACGGGGGGCGGGCCTACAATGAGCAGTTCTTC. Its translation is CASSHGGRAYNEQFF. The variable domain in full, with the rest retrieved from reference TRBV7-9 and TRBJ2-1, is DTGVSQNPRHKITKRGQNVTFRCDPISEHNRLYWYRQTLGQGPEFLTYFQNEAQLEKSRLLSDRFSAERPKGSFSTLEIQRTEQGDSAMYLCASSHGGRAYNEQFFGPGTRLTVL.

This rearrangement joins TRBV2 to TRBJ1-5; D may be TRBD1 (5 bases). CDR1 is SNHLY and CDR2 is FYNNEI in the germline V gene. V lost 4 bases and J 4 bases, leaving 11 bases between the germline ends. This CDR3 spans 14 amino acids. The CDR3 region is CASSAVQGNQPQHF. For the CDR3, the DNA is TGTGCCAGCAGTGCCGTCCAGGGTAATCAGCCCCAGCATTTT.

This chain joins TRBV18 and TRBJ2-1; a weak D match, TRBD1 (6 bases). The CDR3 length is 15 residues. CDR1 is KGHSH and CDR2 is LQKENI in the germline V gene. Trimming removed 2 bases from V and 9 bases from J, with 17 bases in between. CDR3 residues: CASSPSLQGGGEQFF. The DNA for the CDR3 is TGTGCCAGCTCACCATCTTTACAGGGTGGAGGTGAGCAGTTCTTC.

The genes are TRBV5-4 and TRBJ2-3; D not resolved. V was shortened by 2 bases and J by 3 bases, with 13 bases between the two germline ends. CDR3 size: 15 residues. Germline values: CDR1 SGHNT, CDR2 YYREEE (reference sequence). CDR3 sequence (DNA): TGTGCCAGCAGCTTCCGAGGAGATGGGACAGATACGCAGTATTTT. Amino acids: CASSFRGDGTDTQYF. The full variable domain, its missing parts supplied by reference TRBV5-4 and TRBJ2-3, is ETGVTQSPTHLIKTRGQQVTLRCSSQSGHNTVSWYQQALGQGPQFIFQYYREEENGRGNFPPRFSGLQFPNYSSELNVNALELDDSALYLCASSFRGDGTDTQYFGPGTRLTVL.

The CDR3 region is CASSLVVTDSNQPQHF. The CDR3 nucleotides are TGTGCCAGCAGCTTAGTTGTGACAGATAGCAATCAGCCCCAGCATTTT. The rearrangement joins TRBV7-2 to TRBJ1-5, with D perhaps matching TRBD1 (5 bases). This CDR3 is 16 amino acids long. The V end was cut by 1 base, the J end by 0 bases, with 10 bases between. Per germline, CDR1 SGHTA and CDR2 FQGNSA.

The chain carries TRBV7-9 and TRBJ2-6; 14 nucleotides line up with TRBD2. The trim removed 11 bases at V and 4 bases at J, leaving 7 bases unmatched. Germline V CDR1 and CDR2: SEHNR, FQNEAQ (reference sequence). There are 16 residues in the CDR3. The CDR3 DNA follows: TGTGCCCTCCGGACTAGCGGGGGGAGCGGGGCCAACGTCCTGACTTTC. Translation gives CALRTSGGSGANVLTF.

The gene calls are TRBV19 and TRBJ1-3; D gene unclear. This CDR3 is built from 14 residues. Germline V gene sequence: CDR1 LNHDA, CDR2 SQIVND (reference sequence). Trimming stripped 2 bases from V and 1 base from J, with 6 bases between. The CDR3, as DNA: TGTGCCAGTAGTATACCAGTGTCTGGAAACACCATATATTTT. Translated: CASSIPVSGNTIYF.

The gene calls are TRBV4-1 and TRBJ1-6, with D unclear. Germline CDR1 MGHRA, CDR2 YSYEKL. The CDR3 consists of 15 residues. Trimming pared 6 bases from V and 4 bases from J, leaving 13 bases between. The DNA for the CDR3 is TGCGCCAGCAGACGGGGATTAGCATATAATTCACCCCTCCACTTT. Its translation: CASRRGLAYNSPLHF.

The V gene is TRBV6-5, the J gene TRBJ1-6; D uncertain. In germline, CDR1 is MNHEY, CDR2 SVGAGI. The length of the CDR3 is 14 residues. V shed 11 bases and J shed 0 bases, with 11 bases lying between them. DNA for the CDR3: TGTGCCGCCAGAGGGAGCTCCTATAATTCACCCCTCCACTTT. Its protein product is CAARGSSYNSPLHF.

A single count supports this clone. The V gene is TRBV15, the J gene TRBJ2-6; the match to TRBD1 covers 9 bases. The V and J ends lost 4 bases and 0 bases, in that order; junction bases with no gene match: 4. This CDR3 comprises 17 residues. In germline, CDR1 is LNHNV, CDR2 YYDKDF (reference sequence). The CDR3: CATSNGTGLSGANVLTF. In DNA form, the CDR3 reads TGTGCCACCAGCAACGGGACAGGGCTCTCTGGGGCCAACGTCCTGACTTTC.

V usage is TRBV20-1 and J usage is TRBJ2-3; D is unclear. CDR3 size: 11 residues. CDR1 is DFQATT and CDR2 is SNEGSKA in the germline V gene (reference sequence). Trimming cost V 6 bases and J 4 bases, with 8 bases left between them. CDR3 sequence reads: CSAPFPDTQYF. In DNA, the CDR3 is TGCAGTGCCCCTTTCCCAGATACGCAGTATTTT.

The gene calls are TRBV4-2 and TRBJ2-1; 8 nucleotides align to TRBD2. Germline CDR1 and CDR2: LGHNA and YNFKEQ. The CDR3 has 17 amino acids. With V trimmed by 2 bases and J by 9 bases, 15 bases remained unmatched. The CDR3 nucleotides read TGTGCCAGCAGCCAATACGCCACGGGGGGGTCTGTGACTGAGCAGTTCTTC. Protein sequence: CASSQYATGGSVTEQFF.

This chain links TRBV12-3 or TRBV12-4 with TRBJ1-4; unclear D gene. CDR3 size: 11 residues. V was cut by 8 bases and J by 12 bases, with 13 bases left in between. CDR3 DNA: TGTGCCAGCCGAATCCGCGGGGAACTGTTTTTT. Its protein is CASRIRGELFF.

The V gene is TRBV2, the J gene TRBJ1-1, with D perhaps TRBD1 (6 bases). Per the germline V gene, CDR1 is SNHLY and CDR2 is FYNNEI. This CDR3 comprises 15 residues. Trimming removed 6 bases from V and 3 bases from J, with 17 bases in between. CDR3 bases: TGTGCCAGCAGCGCTCGACGTTGGACAGACACTGAAGCTTTCTTT. As protein: CASSARRWTDTEAFF.

CDR3 sequence: CASSEGPGPTDGRGYTF. The CDR3 nucleotides are TGTGCCAGCAGTGAAGGTCCAGGGCCAACCGATGGTCGGGGCTACACCTTC. This chain joins TRBV2 and TRBJ1-2; D is possibly TRBD1 (5 bases). Germline CDR1 SNHLY, CDR2 FYNNEI. V was pared by 1 base and J by 8 bases, with 23 bases between. The CDR3 totals 17 residues.

This chain's CDR3 is CASSRQGTGGYTF. The CDR3 nucleotides are TGTGCCAGCAGTCGACAGGGGACGGGGGGCTACACCTTC. The chain is built from TRBV12-3 or TRBV12-4 and TRBJ1-2; 8 bases match TRBD1. The CDR3 contains 13 residues. V lost 5 bases and J lost 8; bases outside the gene matches: 7.

The chain joins TRBV19 to TRBJ2-2, with D tentatively TRBD1 (6 bases). CDR3 length: 15 residues. CDR1 is LNHDA and CDR2 is SQIVND in the germline V gene (reference sequence). The V end was cut by 6 bases, the J end by 1 base, with 12 bases between. DNA of the CDR3: TGTGCCAGTAGACCAGGGGCCTGGAACACCGGGGAGCTGTTTTTT. It yields the protein CASRPGAWNTGELFF.

Concerning this clone itself: An end of the junction differs from the germline gene, which may be a read error. V and J are TRBV28 and TRBJ1-5; D not resolved. CDR3 length equals 14 residues. Germline CDR1 MDHEN, CDR2 SYDVKM. The CDR3 region is CASETVASYQPQHF. The DNA of the CDR3 is TGTGCCAGCGAGACGGTAGCTAGCTATCAGCCCCAGCATTTT.

This clone was found a few times. The V gene is TRBV5-4, the J gene TRBJ1-2; the D is unclear. V lost 6 bases to trimming and J lost 4 bases, with 16 bases between them. CDR1 SGHNT and CDR2 YYREEE come from the germline V gene (reference sequence). The CDR3 covers 14 residues. The DNA for the CDR3 is TGTGCCAGCACCACCCAACAGCCTTTCTATGGCTACACCTTC. This sequence encodes CASTTQQPFYGYTF.

V usage is TRBV27 and J usage is TRBJ2-5; 7 nucleotides line up with TRBD2. Germline-derived CDR1 and CDR2 are MNHEY and SMNVEV (reference sequence). The CDR3 covers 17 residues. Trimming removed 3 bases from V and 5 bases from J; junction bases left unmatched: 15. CDR3 nucleotide sequence: TGTGCCAGCAGTTTGCCCGAGACCGGGACTACCCACGAGACCCAGTACTTC. Translation gives CASSLPETGTTHETQYF.

The CDR3 DNA follows: TGTGCCAGCGGGTCCCTTACGAGGGAGCAGTACTTC. Translated: CASGSLTREQYF. The chain links TRBV7-9 to TRBJ2-7; D gene ambiguous. V was shortened by 8 bases and J by 7 bases, with 15 bases between the two germline ends. The CDR3 sequence is 12 residues long. Germline V gene lookup returns CDR1 SEHNR and CDR2 FQNEAQ (reference sequence).

Written as DNA, the CDR3 is TGTGCCAGCAGCTTTTTGGGACAGTCCTATGGCTACACCTTC. Its protein is CASSFLGQSYGYTF. The J gene is TRBJ1-2, the V gene TRBV7-2, with TRBD1 identical over 7 bases. The CDR3 contains 14 residues. Germline loops: CDR1 SGHTA, CDR2 FQGNSA. J gave up 4 bases and V 3 bases, and 5 bases lay outside the gene matches. The variable domain in full, with the rest retrieved from reference TRBV7-2 and TRBJ1-2, is GAGVSQSPSNKVTEKGKDVELRCDPISGHTALYWYRQSLGQGLEFLIYFQGNSAPDKSGLPSDRFSAERTGGSVSTLTIQRTQQEDSAVYLCASSFLGQSYGYTFGSGTRLTVV.

This sequence joins TRBV6-5 and TRBJ1-6; D unclear. This CDR3 is 14 amino acids long. The germline CDR1 and CDR2 sequences are MNHEY and SVGAGI. Trimming shortened V by 0 bases and J by 7 bases, and 7 bases separated the two germline ends. The CDR3 sequence is CASSYSSGNSPLHF. In DNA form, the CDR3 reads TGTGCCAGCAGTTACTCGTCCGGGAATTCACCCCTCCACTTT.

The chain recombines TRBV6-5 with TRBJ1-1; weak D call: TRBD1 (6 bases). The CDR3 consists of 13 residues. V shed 7 bases and J shed 4 bases, with 13 bases lying between them. From germline, CDR1 is MNHEY and CDR2 SVGAGI. DNA of the CDR3: TGTGCCAGCACACCTGGGGGCGGCACTGAAGCTTTCTTT. Its translation: CASTPGGGTEAFF.